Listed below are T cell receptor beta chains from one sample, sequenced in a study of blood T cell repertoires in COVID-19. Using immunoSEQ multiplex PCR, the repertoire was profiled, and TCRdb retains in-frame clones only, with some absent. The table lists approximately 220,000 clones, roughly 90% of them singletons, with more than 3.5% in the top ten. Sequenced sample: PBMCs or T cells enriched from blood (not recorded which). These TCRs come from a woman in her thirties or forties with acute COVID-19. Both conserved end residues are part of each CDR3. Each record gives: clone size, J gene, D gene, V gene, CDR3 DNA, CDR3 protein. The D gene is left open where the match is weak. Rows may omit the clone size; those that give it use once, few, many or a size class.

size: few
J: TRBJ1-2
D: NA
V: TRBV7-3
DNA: TGTGCCAGCAGCTTATCCGCAGGGTATGGCTACACCTTC
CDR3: CASSLSAGYGYTF

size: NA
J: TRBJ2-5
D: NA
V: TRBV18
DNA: TGTGCCAGCTCACCACCTGCAGGGCTGGGGCAAGAGACCCAGTACTTC
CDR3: CASSPPAGLGQETQYF

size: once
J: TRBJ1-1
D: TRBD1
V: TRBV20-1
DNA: TGCAGTAGGGACAGGTTCCCTGGAGCTTTCTTT
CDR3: CSRDRFPGAFF

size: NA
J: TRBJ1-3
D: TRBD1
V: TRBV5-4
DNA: TGTGCCAGCAGCTTGGGGGGGACAGGTTTCTCTGGAAACACCATATATTTT
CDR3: CASSLGGTGFSGNTIYF

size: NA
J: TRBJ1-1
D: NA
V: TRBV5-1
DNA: TGCGCCAGCAGCCTAGGAGGGAAAGCTACTGAAGCTTTCTTT
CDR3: CASSLGGKATEAFF

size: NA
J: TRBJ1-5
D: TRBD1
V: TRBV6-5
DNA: TGTGCCAGCTGCCCGGGACAGGGATTTAATCAGCCCCAGCATTTT
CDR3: CASCPGQGFNQPQHF

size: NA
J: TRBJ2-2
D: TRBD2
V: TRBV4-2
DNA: TGTGCCAGCAGCACCCGTAGGACTAGCGGCTACACCGGGGAGCTGTTTTTT
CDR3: CASSTRRTSGYTGELFF

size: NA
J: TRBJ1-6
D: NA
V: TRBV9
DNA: TGTGCCAGCAGCGTCCGACCCCGGGACATTATTAATTCACCCCTCCACTTT
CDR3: CASSVRPRDIINSPLHF

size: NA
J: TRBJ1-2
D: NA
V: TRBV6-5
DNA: TGTGCCAGCAGGTCAGGGTTATCGGGCGGCTACACCTTC
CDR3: CASRSGLSGGYTF

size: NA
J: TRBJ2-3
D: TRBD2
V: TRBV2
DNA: TGTGCCAGCAGTCCCACGGGGGGAGGTCGCACAGATACGCAGTATTTT
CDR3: CASSPTGGGRTDTQYF

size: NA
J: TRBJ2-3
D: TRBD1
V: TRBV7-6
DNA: TGTGCCAGCAGCTTAGGGGGACAGGACAACACAGATACGCAGTATTTT
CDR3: CASSLGGQDNTDTQYF

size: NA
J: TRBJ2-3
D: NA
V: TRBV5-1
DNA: TGCGCCAGCAGCTTGGAACAGGGTTTCATTACAGATACGCAGTATTTT
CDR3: CASSLEQGFITDTQYF

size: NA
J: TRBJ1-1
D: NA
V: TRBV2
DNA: TGTGCCAGCAGTGACAGACTACACACTGAAGCTTTCTTT
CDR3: CASSDRLHTEAFF

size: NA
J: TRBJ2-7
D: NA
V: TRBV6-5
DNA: TGTGCCAGCAGTTTACCGACTATTAGCTCCTACGAGCAGTACTTC
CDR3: CASSLPTISSYEQYF

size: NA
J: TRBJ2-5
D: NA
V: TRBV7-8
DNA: TGTGCCAGCCGTTCAAGGCGGGGCCCCGGAGAGACCCAGTACTTC
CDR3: CASRSRRGPGETQYF

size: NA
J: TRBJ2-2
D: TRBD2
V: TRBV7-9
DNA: TGTGCCAGCAGTCCACGGGGGGTGAACACCGGGGAGCTGTTTTTT
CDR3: CASSPRGVNTGELFF

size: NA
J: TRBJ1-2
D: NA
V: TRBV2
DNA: TGTGCCAGCGCGGAAAGACAGGCCTATGGCTACACCTTC
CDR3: CASAERQAYGYTF

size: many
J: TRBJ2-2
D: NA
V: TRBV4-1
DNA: TGCGCCAGCAGCCAAGATCGGGGGGGGACAGGGCTTTCGAACACCGGGGAGCTGTTTTTT
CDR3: CASSQDRGGTGLSNTGELFF

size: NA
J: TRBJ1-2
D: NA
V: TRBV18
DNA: TGTGCCAGCTCACCCGCGGGGCCCGGCTACACCTTC
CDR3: CASSPAGPGYTF

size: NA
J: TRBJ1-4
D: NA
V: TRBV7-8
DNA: TGTGCCAGCAGCGCCGAAAGGGGGACGAGCGGTTTGAATGAAAAACTGTTTTTT
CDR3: CASSAERGTSGLNEKLFF

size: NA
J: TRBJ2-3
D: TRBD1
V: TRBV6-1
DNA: TGTGCCAGCAGTGACAGGGGGCTTCGCACAGATACGCAGTATTTT
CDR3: CASSDRGLRTDTQYF

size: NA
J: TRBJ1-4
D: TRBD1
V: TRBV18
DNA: TGTGCCAGCTCACGGCTTAACATGCGGACAGGGGGTGAAAAACTGTTTTTT
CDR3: CASSRLNMRTGGEKLFF

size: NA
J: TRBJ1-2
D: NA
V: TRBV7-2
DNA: TGTGCCAGCAGCTACTCTTATGGGGGCGTCGGTGGCTACACCTTC
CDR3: CASSYSYGGVGGYTF

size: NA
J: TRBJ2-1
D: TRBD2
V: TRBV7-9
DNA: TGTGCCAGCAGCTTATGGGGGGGAAGCTCCTACAATGAGCAGTTCTTC
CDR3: CASSLWGGSSYNEQFF

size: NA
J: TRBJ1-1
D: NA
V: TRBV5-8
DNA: TGTGCCAGCAGCTTGACAGTTAACACTGAAGCTTTCTTT
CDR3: CASSLTVNTEAFF

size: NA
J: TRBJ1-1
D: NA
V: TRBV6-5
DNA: TGTGCCAGCACCCCTCCGACAGGACCGAACACTGAAGCTTTCTTT
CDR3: CASTPPTGPNTEAFF

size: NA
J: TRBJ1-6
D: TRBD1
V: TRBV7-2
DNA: TGTGCCAGCAGCTTACCCCGGGACAGCTCGATTAATTCACCCCTCCACTTT
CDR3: CASSLPRDSSINSPLHF

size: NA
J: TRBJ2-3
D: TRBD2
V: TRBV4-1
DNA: TGCGCCAGCAGCCAACCGGGGGGGCGCATCGCAGATACGCAGTATTTT
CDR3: CASSQPGGRIADTQYF

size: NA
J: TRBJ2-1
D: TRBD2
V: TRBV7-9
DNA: TGTGCCAGCAGATCTAGCGGGGGGGCTCAAGATGAGCAGTTCTTC
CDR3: CASRSSGGAQDEQFF

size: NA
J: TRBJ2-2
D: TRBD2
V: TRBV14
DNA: TGTGCCAGCAGCCGACTAGCGGGGGGGCAGAACACCGGGGAGCTGTTTTTT
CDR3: CASSRLAGGQNTGELFF

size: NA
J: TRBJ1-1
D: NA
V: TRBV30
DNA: TGTGCCTGGGGATTACTGGGGGGTAGGCCTGAAGCTTTCTTT
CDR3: CAWGLLGGRPEAFF

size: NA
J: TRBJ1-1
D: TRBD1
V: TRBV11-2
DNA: TGTGCCAGCAGCTTAGATAAATTCGGGGCAGGGGGGAACACTGAAGCTTTCTTT
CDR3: CASSLDKFGAGGNTEAFF

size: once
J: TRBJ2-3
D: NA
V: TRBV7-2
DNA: TGTGCCAGCAGCCTAGCCGGGGGGCAGACAGATACGCAGTATTTT
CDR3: CASSLAGGQTDTQYF

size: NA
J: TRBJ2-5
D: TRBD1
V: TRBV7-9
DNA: TGTGCCAGCAGCTTATTAGGGGGCAGTCGGGAGACCCAGTACTTC
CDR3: CASSLLGGSRETQYF

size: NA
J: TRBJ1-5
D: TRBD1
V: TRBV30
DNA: TGTGCCTGGAGTGTAGGCAGGGGGGTTCAGCCCCAGCATTTT
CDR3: CAWSVGRGVQPQHF

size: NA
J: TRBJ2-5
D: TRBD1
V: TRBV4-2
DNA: TGTGCCAGCAGCCATGGGTTGGGACAGTTCCAAGAGACCCAGTACTTC
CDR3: CASSHGLGQFQETQYF

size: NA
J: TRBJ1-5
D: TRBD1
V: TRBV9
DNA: TGTGCCAGCAGCGTAACAGGGGACGGCAATCAGCCCCAGCATTTT
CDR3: CASSVTGDGNQPQHF

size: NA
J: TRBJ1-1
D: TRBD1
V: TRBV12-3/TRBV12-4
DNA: TGTGCCAGCAGTTGGGACAGCAACACTGAAGCTTTCTTT
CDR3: CASSWDSNTEAFF

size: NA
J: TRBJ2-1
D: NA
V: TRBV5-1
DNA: TGCGCCAGCAGCTCCACCTACAATGAGCAGTTCTTC
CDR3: CASSSTYNEQFF

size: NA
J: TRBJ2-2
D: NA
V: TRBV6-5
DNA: TGTGCCAGCAGCCCAACCGGGCAGGGCGGGGAGCTGTTTTTT
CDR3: CASSPTGQGGELFF

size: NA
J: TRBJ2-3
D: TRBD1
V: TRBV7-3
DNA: TGTGCCAGCAGCGCGACCGGGACAGGGACAGATACGCAGTATTTT
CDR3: CASSATGTGTDTQYF

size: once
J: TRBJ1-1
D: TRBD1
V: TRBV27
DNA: TGTGCCGCCCGGGGGACAGGGGGCACTGAAGCTTTCTTT
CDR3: CAARGTGGTEAFF

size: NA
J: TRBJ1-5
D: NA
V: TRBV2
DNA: TGTGCCAGCAGCGGACAGAAGGTTAGCAATCAGCCCCAGCATTTT
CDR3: CASSGQKVSNQPQHF

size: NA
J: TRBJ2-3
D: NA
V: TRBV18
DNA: TGTGCCAGCTCGCGGACATCGGCCGAAGATACGCAGTATTTT
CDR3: CASSRTSAEDTQYF

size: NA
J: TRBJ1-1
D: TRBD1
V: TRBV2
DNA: TGTGCCAGCAGGGCCACAGGGGGCGCGGCCACTGAAGCTTTCTTT
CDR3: CASRATGGAATEAFF

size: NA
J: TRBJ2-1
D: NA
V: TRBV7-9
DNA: TGTGCCAGCAGCAAAACGGGGGAGCAGTTCTTC
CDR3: CASSKTGEQFF

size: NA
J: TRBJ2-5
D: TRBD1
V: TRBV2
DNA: TGTGCCAGCAGCACTGAGGACAGGGGTGAAGAGACCCAGTACTTC
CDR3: CASSTEDRGEETQYF

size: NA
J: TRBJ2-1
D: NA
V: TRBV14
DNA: TGTGCCAGCAGCCAAGAACGCGGAGGCTCCTACAATGAGCAGTTCTTC
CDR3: CASSQERGGSYNEQFF

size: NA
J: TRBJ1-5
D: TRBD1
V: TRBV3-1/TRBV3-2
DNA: TGTGCCAGCAGCCAAGGAAGCTCAGGGGGCACAGGCCAGCCCCAGCATTTT
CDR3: CASSQGSSGGTGQPQHF

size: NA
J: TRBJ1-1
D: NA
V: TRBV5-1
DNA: TGCGCCAGCAGCTTCTCAGTGAACACTGAAGCTTTCTTT
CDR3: CASSFSVNTEAFF